This T cell receptor (beta chain) was recorded in a study of cytomegalovirus exposure and HLA in healthy donors. General study results and limits: Looking again later, the authors saw that most CMV-associated TCR beta chains seemed HLA-restricted.

Points on this clone: No antigen is known for it.

PCR used 60 Vbeta primers and 13 Jbeta primers. Clones were sequenced by immunoSEQ multiplex PCR, and TCRdb holds only the in-frame ones, with some missing. The data show about 86,000 clones, roughly 73% seen once. The CDR3 length is 17 residues. The germline gives CDR1 SGHNT, CDR2 YENEEA. V gave up 2 bases and J gave up 7 bases, with 23 bases separating them. This TCR derives from a male donor in good health and CMV-seropositive. Sequenced sample: PBMCs. This chain uses TRBV11-3 with TRBJ1-2, with D possibly matching TRBD1 (5 bases). The CDR3 sequence: CASSLIGTPSVGFGYTF. DNA for the CDR3: TGTGCCAGCAGCTTAATCGGGACTCCCTCGGTGGGGTTTGGCTACACCTTC.